This is a list of T cell receptor beta chains from one sample in a study of T cell repertoires in cytomegalovirus infection. TCRdb itself ran the reads through MiXCR, one entry per CDR3 protein. There are 600,000 to 700,000 distinct CDR3 sequences in the sample; around a third occur only once, and 18% lies in the top ten. No antigen has been assigned to these receptors. Sample: cultured PBMCs, taken from culture after CMV antigen stimulation. The source is a human donor in good health (CMV status not recorded). Some clones in this sample may be carry-over from other donors' samples. Both conserved end residues are part of each CDR3. A D gene is named only where the DNA matches it firmly. Expanded clones are given a class, and other clones once, few, many or no size at all.

TRBD1,TRBV5-1,TRBJ2-3,-,TGCGCCAGCAGCTTAGGACAGGGGTGGACAGATACGCAGTATTTT,CASSLGQGWTDTQYF
-,TRBV20-1,TRBJ1-2,-,TGCAGTGCTAGACGACACCAAAGCTACACCTTC,CSARRHQSYTF
-,TRBV12-3/TRBV12-4,TRBJ2-2,-,TGTGCCAGCAGTACCATACTTCAGGCCTCGGGGCCGAACACCGGGGAGCTGTTTTTT,CASSTILQASGPNTGELFF
-,TRBV7-9,TRBJ2-5,-,TGTGCCAGCAGCTCAAATGGACTCTCGGCAGAGACCCAGTACTTC,CASSSNGLSAETQYF
-,TRBV20-1,TRBJ1-2,few,TGCAGTGCCCCCGAAGGGGTGAGTGGCTACACCTTC,CSAPEGVSGYTF
-,TRBV7-2,TRBJ2-5,many,TGTGCCAGCAGCTTAGCGGATGAGACCCAGTACTTC,CASSLADETQYF
-,TRBV18,TRBJ2-5,-,TGTGCCAGCTCACCTACTAGGACAGTTACGGAGACCCAGTACTTC,CASSPTRTVTETQYF
TRBD2,TRBV7-8,TRBJ2-5,few,TGTGCCAGCAGCCCCCATAGAGTAGCGGGGACCCTCGTGAAGACCCAGTACTTC,CASSPHRVAGTLVKTQYF
-,TRBV2,TRBJ2-5,-,TGTGCCAGCAGCGAACTAGGGTCGGAGACCCAGTACTTC,CASSELGSETQYF
TRBD2,TRBV20-1,TRBJ2-1,-,TGCAGTGCTAGAGATAGGCTAGCGGGAGCCGGTGAGCAGTTCTTC,CSARDRLAGAGEQFF
TRBD2,TRBV7-8,TRBJ2-1,few,TGTGCCAGCAGCGCTCTAAGCGGGAGGGCCTTCAATGAGCAGTTCTTC,CASSALSGRAFNEQFF
-,TRBV4-1,TRBJ1-2,-,TGCGCCAGCAGCCAAGGGACGGAAGACTATTATGGCTACACCTTC,CASSQGTEDYYGYTF
-,TRBV6-5,TRBJ1-1,-,TGTGCCATTCGGGACGGTAGATTTGAAGCTTTCTTT,CAIRDGRFEAFF
-,TRBV20-1,TRBJ1-2,-,TGCAGTGCTAGAGATCGGTTAGGCTACACCTTC,CSARDRLGYTF
TRBD1,TRBV15,TRBJ1-2,-,TGTGCCACCAGGGGCCGGACAGGACAACATGGCTACACCTTC,CATRGRTGQHGYTF
-,TRBV6-1,TRBJ1-6,-,TGTGCCAGCAGTCTCGTCGGGACTGGCTTATATAATTCACCCCTCCACTTT,CASSLVGTGLYNSPLHF
TRBD1,TRBV7-2,TRBJ2-5,many,TGTGCCAGCAGCTTAGTGGGGACAGGGGAAGGAGGAGAGACCCAGTACTTC,CASSLVGTGEGGETQYF
-,TRBV5-1,TRBJ2-7,few,TGCGCCAGCGCTGTGTCTCCCCTCGGCTACGAGCAGTACTTC,CASAVSPLGYEQYF
TRBD1,TRBV7-8,TRBJ1-5,-,TGTGCCAGCAGCTCCCCCCCCCGACAGGGCGGTCAGCCCCAGCATTTT,CASSSPPRQGGQPQHF
TRBD1,TRBV19,TRBJ2-1,-,TGTGCCAGTAGTCCCGGACAGGGTAGACATGAGCAGTTCTTC,CASSPGQGRHEQFF
-,TRBV12-3/TRBV12-4,TRBJ1-1,-,TGTGCCAGCAGCTTCACCCCTGTCGGGGGCACTGAAGCTTTCTTT,CASSFTPVGGTEAFF
TRBD1,TRBV6-2/TRBV6-3,TRBJ1-6,few,TGTGCCAGCAGAAACCTTCCGGGACAGGGGACTTCACCCCTCCACTTT,CASRNLPGQGTSPLHF
-,TRBV5-5,TRBJ1-5,-,TGTGCCAGCAGCTTGGTTCTTCAGGGGACATTCAATCAGCCCCAGCATTTT,CASSLVLQGTFNQPQHF
-,TRBV4-1,TRBJ1-3,-,TGCGCCAGCAGCCAAGTTGCAGCCATCTCTGGAAACACCATATATTTT,CASSQVAAISGNTIYF
TRBD1,TRBV6-1,TRBJ2-7,few,TGTGCCAGCAGTTCAGGGGGATACTACGAGCAGTACTTC,CASSSGGYYEQYF
-,TRBV7-2,TRBJ1-2,few,TGTGCCAGCAGCCCCTGGTGGGGTTCCTATGGCTACACCTTC,CASSPWWGSYGYTF
-,TRBV27,TRBJ1-6,-,TGTGCCAGCAGTTTAACGGAATCCGAATATAATTCACCCCACCACTTT,CASSLTESEYNSPHHF
-,TRBV27,TRBJ2-1,-,TGTGCCAGCAGGGGGCTTGTCCCTAGTGAGCAGTTCTTC,CASRGLVPSEQFF
-,TRBV7-6,TRBJ2-7,-,TGTGCCAGCAGCTCAGGGACCTATCGGGTCGAGCAGTACTTC,CASSSGTYRVEQYF
TRBD1,TRBV14,TRBJ2-3,-,TGTGCCAGCAGCCAAGTGTTTCCGGGACAGGGAGCAGATACGCAGTATTTT,CASSQVFPGQGADTQYF
-,TRBV12-3/TRBV12-4,TRBJ2-1,-,TGTGCCAGCAGATCCGGAGGACACGGAGGACCGAGTGAGCAGTTCTTC,CASRSGGHGGPSEQFF
-,TRBV10-3,TRBJ2-5,-,TGTGCCATCAGTGATGGACCCCCGAGAGAGACCCAGTACTTC,CAISDGPPRETQYF
TRBD1,TRBV18,TRBJ2-7,-,TGTGCCAGCTCACCAGACAGGGCCCCCTACGAGCAGTACTTC,CASSPDRAPYEQYF
-,TRBV7-1,TRBJ1-2,-,TGTGCCAGCAGGGACGGACGTTCCAACTATGGCTACACCTTC,CASRDGRSNYGYTF
-,TRBV12-3/TRBV12-4,TRBJ1-3,few,TGTGCCAGCAGTCCACGACAGGGAAACACCATATATTTT,CASSPRQGNTIYF
TRBD1,TRBV27,TRBJ1-5,-,TGTGCCAGCAGCCCAATACAGGGGGGGGATCAGCCCCAGCATTTT,CASSPIQGGDQPQHF
-,TRBV27,TRBJ1-6,-,TGTGCCAGCAGTTCCAAACTAGGAGCCCTCCACTTT,CASSSKLGALHF
-,TRBV10-3,TRBJ2-5,-,TGTGCCATCAAAAGAGACCCGAGAGAGACCCAGTACTTC,CAIKRDPRETQYF
TRBD2,TRBV20-1,TRBJ2-1,-,TGCAGTGCTAGAACGAGCGGGGGGGCCAATGAGCAGTTCTTC,CSARTSGGANEQFF
-,TRBV12-3/TRBV12-4,TRBJ1-1,-,TGTGCCAGCAGTTGGGCCGTGAGGGGCACTGAAGCTTTCTTT,CASSWAVRGTEAFF
-,TRBV11-2,TRBJ2-1,-,TGTGCCAGCAGCCTCAGGGTGTCCCGCAATGAGCAGTTCTTC,CASSLRVSRNEQFF
-,TRBV2,TRBJ2-1,-,TGTGCCAGCAGTGAGGGTACCAACAATGAGCAGTTCTTC,CASSEGTNNEQFF
-,TRBV5-1,TRBJ2-7,-,TGCGCCAGCAGCTTGGGTTTGGACAGAGCCTACGAGCAGTACTTC,CASSLGLDRAYEQYF
-,TRBV12-5,TRBJ2-7,once,TGTGCTAGTGGCCCCGGGTCCTACGAGCAGTACTTC,CASGPGSYEQYF
TRBD1,TRBV6-8,TRBJ1-2,-,TGTGCCAGCAAACCCCTCCGGACAGGTTATAACTATGGCTACACCTTC,CASKPLRTGYNYGYTF
-,TRBV2,TRBJ1-3,-,TGTGCCAGTACCCGGGACTCTGGAAACACCATATATTTT,CASTRDSGNTIYF